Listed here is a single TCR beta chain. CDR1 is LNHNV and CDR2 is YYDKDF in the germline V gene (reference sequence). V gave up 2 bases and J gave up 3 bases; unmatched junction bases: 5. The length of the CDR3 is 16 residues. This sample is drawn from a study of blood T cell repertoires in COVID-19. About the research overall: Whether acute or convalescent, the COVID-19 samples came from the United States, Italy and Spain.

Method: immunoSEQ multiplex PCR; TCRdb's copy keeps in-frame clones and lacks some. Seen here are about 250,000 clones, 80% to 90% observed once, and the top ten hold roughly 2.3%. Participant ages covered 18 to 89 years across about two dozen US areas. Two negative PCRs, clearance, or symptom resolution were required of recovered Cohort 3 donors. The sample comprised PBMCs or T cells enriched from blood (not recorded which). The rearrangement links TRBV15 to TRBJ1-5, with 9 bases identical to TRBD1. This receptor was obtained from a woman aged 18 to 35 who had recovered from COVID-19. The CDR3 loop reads CATSRSGTGNNQPQHF. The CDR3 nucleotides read TGTGCCACCAGCAGATCCGGGACAGGGAACAATCAGCCCCAGCATTTT.